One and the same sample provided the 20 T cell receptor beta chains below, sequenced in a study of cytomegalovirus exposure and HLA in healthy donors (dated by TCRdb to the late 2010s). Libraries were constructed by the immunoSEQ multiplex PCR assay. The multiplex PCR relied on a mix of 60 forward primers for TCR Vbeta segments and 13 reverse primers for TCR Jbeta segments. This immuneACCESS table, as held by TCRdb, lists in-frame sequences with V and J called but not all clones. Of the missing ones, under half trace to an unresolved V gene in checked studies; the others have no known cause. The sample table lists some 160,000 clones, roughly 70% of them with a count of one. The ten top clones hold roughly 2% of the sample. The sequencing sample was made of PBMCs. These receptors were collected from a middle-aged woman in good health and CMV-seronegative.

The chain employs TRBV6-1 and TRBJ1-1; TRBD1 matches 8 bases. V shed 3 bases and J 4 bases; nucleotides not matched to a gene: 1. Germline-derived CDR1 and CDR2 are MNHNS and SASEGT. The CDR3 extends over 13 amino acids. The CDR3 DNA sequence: TGTGCCAGCAGTGAGCAGGGGGCCACTGAAGCTTTCTTT. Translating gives CASSEQGATEAFF.

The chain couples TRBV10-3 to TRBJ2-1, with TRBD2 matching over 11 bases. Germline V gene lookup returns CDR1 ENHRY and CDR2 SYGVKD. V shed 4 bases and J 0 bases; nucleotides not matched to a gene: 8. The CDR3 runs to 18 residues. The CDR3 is CAISGSSGGKPSYNEQFF. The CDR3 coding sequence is TGTGCCATCAGTGGATCTAGCGGGGGGAAACCCTCCTACAATGAGCAGTTCTTC.

Here the CDR3 DNA reads TGTGCCACCAGCAGAGATGACGGGAACAATCAGCCCCAGCATTTT. Its protein is CATSRDDGNNQPQHF. This chain connects TRBV15 to TRBJ1-5; D unclear. Trimming removed 0 bases at V and 3 bases at J, with 9 bases between. This CDR3 comprises 15 residues. From germline, CDR1 is LNHNV and CDR2 YYDKDF (reference sequence).

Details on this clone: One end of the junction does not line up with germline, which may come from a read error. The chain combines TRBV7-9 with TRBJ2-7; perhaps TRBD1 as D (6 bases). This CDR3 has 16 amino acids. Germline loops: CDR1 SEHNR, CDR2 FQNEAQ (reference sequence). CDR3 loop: CSSSFDPGTPPGEQYF. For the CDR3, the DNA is TGTTCCAGCAGCTTCGACCCCGGGACACCCCCGGGAGAGCAGTACTTC.

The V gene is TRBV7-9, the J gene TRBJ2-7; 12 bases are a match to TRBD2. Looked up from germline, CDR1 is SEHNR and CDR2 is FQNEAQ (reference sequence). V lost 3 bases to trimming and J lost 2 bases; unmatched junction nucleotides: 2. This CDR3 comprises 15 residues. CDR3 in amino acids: CASSFSSGRAYEQYF. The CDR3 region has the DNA TGTGCCAGCAGCTTTTCTAGCGGGAGGGCCTACGAGCAGTACTTC. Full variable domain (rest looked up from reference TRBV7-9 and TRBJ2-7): DTGVSQNPRHKITKRGQNVTFRCDPISEHNRLYWYRQTLGQGPEFLTYFQNEAQLEKSRLLSDRFSAERPKGSFSTLEIQRTEQGDSAMYLCASSFSSGRAYEQYFGPGTRLTVT.

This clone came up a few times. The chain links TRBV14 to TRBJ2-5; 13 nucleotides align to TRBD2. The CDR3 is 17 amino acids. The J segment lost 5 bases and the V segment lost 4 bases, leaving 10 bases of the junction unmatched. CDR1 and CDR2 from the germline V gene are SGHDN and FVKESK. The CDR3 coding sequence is TGTGCCAGCAGCCTGGCCAGGACTAGCGGGAGTCGGGAGACCCAGTACTTC. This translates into CASSLARTSGSRETQYF.

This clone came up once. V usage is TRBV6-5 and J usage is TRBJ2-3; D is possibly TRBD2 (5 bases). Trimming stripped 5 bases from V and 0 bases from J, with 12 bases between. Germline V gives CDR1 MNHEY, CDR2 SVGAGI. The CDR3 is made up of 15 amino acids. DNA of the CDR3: TGTGCCAGCAGTGTACGGGGTTCTAGCACAGATACGCAGTATTTT. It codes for CASSVRGSSTDTQYF.

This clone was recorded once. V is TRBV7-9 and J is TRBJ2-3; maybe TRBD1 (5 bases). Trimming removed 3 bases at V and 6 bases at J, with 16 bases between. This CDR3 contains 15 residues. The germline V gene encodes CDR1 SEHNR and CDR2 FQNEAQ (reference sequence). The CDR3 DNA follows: TGTGCCAGCAGCTTTTTGACAGACCTCGGGGATACGCAGTATTTT. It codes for CASSFLTDLGDTQYF.

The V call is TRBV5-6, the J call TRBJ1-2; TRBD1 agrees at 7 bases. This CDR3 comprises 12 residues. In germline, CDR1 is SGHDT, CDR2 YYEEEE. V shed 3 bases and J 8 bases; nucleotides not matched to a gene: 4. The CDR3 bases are TGTGCCAGCAGCTCCCCAGGGGGAGGCTACACCTTC. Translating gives CASSSPGGGYTF.

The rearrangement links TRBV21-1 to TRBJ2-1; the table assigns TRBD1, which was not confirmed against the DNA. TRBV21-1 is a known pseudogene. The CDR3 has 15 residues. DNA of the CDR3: TGTGCCAGCAGCAAGGAAGGGGTTCTCTACAATGAGCAGTTCTTC. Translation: CASSKEGVLYNEQFF.

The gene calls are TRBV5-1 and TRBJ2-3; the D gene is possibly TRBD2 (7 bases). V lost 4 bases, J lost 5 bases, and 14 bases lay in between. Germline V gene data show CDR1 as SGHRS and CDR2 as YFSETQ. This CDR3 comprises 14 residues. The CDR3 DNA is TGCGCCAGCAGCCCAACAGGGAGGGTAGATACGCAGTATTTT. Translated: CASSPTGRVDTQYF.

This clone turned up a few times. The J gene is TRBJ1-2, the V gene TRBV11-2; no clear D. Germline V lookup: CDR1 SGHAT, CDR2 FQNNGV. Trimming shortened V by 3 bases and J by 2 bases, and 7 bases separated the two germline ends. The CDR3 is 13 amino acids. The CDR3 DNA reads TGTGCCAGCAGCTTTGGGCAGAACTATGGCTACACCTTC. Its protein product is CASSFGQNYGYTF.

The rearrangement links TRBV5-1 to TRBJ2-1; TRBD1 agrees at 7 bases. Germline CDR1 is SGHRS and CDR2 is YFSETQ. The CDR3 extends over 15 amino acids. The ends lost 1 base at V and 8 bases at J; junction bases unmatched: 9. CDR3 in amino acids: CASSLTGQSLDEQFF. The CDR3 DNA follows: TGCGCCAGCAGCTTGACGGGACAGTCATTAGATGAGCAGTTCTTC.

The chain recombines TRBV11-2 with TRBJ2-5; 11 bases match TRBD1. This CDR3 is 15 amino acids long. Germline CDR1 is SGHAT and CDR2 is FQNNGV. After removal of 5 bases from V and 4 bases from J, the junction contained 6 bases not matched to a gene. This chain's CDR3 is CASSRTGGFLETQYF. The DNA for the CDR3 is TGTGCCAGCAGCCGGACAGGGGGCTTTTTAGAGACCCAGTACTTC.

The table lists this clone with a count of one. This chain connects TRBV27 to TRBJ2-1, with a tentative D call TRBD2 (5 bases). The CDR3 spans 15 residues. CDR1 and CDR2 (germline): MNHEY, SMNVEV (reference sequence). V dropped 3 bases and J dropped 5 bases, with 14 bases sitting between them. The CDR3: CASSFGGPGDNEQFF. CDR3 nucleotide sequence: TGTGCCAGCAGTTTTGGCGGCCCCGGGGACAATGAGCAGTTCTTC.

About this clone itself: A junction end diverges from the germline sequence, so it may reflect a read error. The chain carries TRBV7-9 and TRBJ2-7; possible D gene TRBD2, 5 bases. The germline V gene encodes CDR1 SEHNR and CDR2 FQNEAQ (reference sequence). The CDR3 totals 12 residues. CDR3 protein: CSSSGSSYEQYF. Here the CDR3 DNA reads TGTTCCAGCAGTGGGAGCTCCTACGAGCAGTACTTC.

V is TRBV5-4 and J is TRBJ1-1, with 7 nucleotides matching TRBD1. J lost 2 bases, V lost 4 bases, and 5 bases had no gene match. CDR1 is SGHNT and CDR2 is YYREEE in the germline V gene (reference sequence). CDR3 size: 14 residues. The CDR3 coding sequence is TGTGCCAGCAGCCCGTGGACAGGAAACACTGAAGCTTTCTTT. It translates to CASSPWTGNTEAFF.

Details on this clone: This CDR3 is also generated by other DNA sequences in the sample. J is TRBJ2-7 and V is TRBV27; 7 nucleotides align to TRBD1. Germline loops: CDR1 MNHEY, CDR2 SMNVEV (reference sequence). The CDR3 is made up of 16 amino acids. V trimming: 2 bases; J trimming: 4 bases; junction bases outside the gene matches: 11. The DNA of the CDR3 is TGTGCCAGCAGTTTAGCTCAGGGGGTAAGGGCATACGAGCAGTACTTC. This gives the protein CASSLAQGVRAYEQYF.

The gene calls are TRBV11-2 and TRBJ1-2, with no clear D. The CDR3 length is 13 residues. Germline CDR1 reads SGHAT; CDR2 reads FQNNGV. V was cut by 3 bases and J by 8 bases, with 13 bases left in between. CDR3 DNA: TGTGCCAGCAGCTTGGATCTGACCAGGGGCTACACCTTC. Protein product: CASSLDLTRGYTF.

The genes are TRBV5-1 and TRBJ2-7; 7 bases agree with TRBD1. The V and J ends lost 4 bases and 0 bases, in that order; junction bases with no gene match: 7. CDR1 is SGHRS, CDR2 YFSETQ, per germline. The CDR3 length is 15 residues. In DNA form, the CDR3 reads TGCGCCAGCAGCCTTGGACAGGCGTCCTCCTACGAGCAGTACTTC. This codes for CASSLGQASSYEQYF.